The rows below give T cell receptor beta chains drawn from one sample of a study of Ad26.COV2.S vaccination and SARS-CoV-2 variants. Generated by immunoSEQ multiplex PCR, the TCRdb table keeps only in-frame clones and is missing some. The sample carries roughly 330,000 clones, almost 90% recorded once. The sample was peripheral blood, taken in a trial of Ad26.COV2.S vaccine versus placebo. The receptors were sampled from a person between 18 and 65 years old who received the Ad26.COV2.S COVID-19 vaccine or a placebo. Each CDR3 is given with its conserved first and last residue. The D gene is left open where the match is weak. Size is stated for part of the rows, as once, few or many counts, or as a class when the clone is expanded.

j_gene,v_gene,abundance,d_gene,CDR3nt,CDR3aa
TRBJ1-2,TRBV14,once,NA,TGTGCCAGCAGCCATATCCAAGAAAACAGGGCTGGGAGCTTC,CASSHIQENRAGSF
TRBJ1-1,TRBV5-1,NA,NA,TGCGCCAGCAGCTTGGGGGACCCACTGAACACTGAAGCTTTCTTT,CASSLGDPLNTEAFF
TRBJ1-5,TRBV2,NA,TRBD1,TGTGCCAGCACGACAGGGGGCAGCGGCAATCAGCCCCAGCATTTT,CASTTGGSGNQPQHF
TRBJ1-3,TRBV11-2,NA,NA,TGTGCCAGCAGCTTAGGATCTTGGGAGATAAACACCATATATTTT,CASSLGSWEINTIYF
TRBJ1-1,TRBV11-3,NA,NA,TGTGCCAGCAGCTTAGAAGTTTGGGGTTCGAACACTGAAGCTTTCTTT,CASSLEVWGSNTEAFF
TRBJ2-6,TRBV19,NA,TRBD1,TGTGCCAGTAGTATTTGGGACAGGGGGCTGCCTGGGGCCAACGTCCTGACTTTC,CASSIWDRGLPGANVLTF
TRBJ1-5,TRBV13,NA,NA,TGTGCCAGCAGCTTAGGAGGGCAGCCCCAGCATTTT,CASSLGGQPQHF
TRBJ1-6,TRBV4-1,NA,NA,TGCGCCAGCACCCCGGTTCCTCTGGTCGGGTATTATTCACCCCTCCACTTT,CASTPVPLVGYYSPLHF
TRBJ2-5,TRBV11-2,once,NA,TGTGCCAGCAGCCGTGGACAGGCGGGAAGAGAGACCCAGTACTTC,CASSRGQAGRETQYF
TRBJ2-3,TRBV7-6,NA,TRBD2,TGTGCCAGCTCCCCACGGGCTAGCGGGAGTACAGATACGCAGTATTTT,CASSPRASGSTDTQYF
TRBJ1-5,TRBV6-5,NA,NA,TGTGCCAGCAGTTACTCCCGGCCAATTAATCAGCCCCAGCATTTT,CASSYSRPINQPQHF
TRBJ2-3,TRBV10-1,NA,TRBD2,TGCGCCAGCAGTGAGTTGGAGCGGGGGGGAGAGGGCGCAGATACGCAGTATTTT,CASSELERGGEGADTQYF
TRBJ2-5,TRBV2,NA,TRBD2,TGTGCCAGCAGTTGGACTAGCGGGGGGGCGGAGCAAGAGACCCAGTACTTC,CASSWTSGGAEQETQYF
TRBJ2-1,TRBV24-1,NA,NA,TGTGCCACCAGTGATTTGCGATCCGGGGGAAATGAGCAGTTCTTC,CATSDLRSGGNEQFF
TRBJ2-2,TRBV4-3,NA,NA,TGCGCCAGCAGCCAAGAAGGAGAATTCGGACTGACCGGGGAGCTGTTTTTT,CASSQEGEFGLTGELFF
TRBJ1-2,TRBV7-2,NA,TRBD1,TGTGCCAGCAGCCAATGGGACAGCGAAGATCGTGGCTACACCTTC,CASSQWDSEDRGYTF
TRBJ1-5,TRBV7-9,NA,TRBD1,TGTGCCAGCAGCCCGACAGGGTCTGGCAATCAGCCCCAGCATTTT,CASSPTGSGNQPQHF
TRBJ1-1,TRBV25-1,NA,NA,TGTGCCAGCAGTGGGCGACAGAGGAACACTGAAGCTTTCTTT,CASSGRQRNTEAFF
TRBJ1-5,TRBV18,NA,NA,TGTGCCAGCTCACGGGATCGGGACCAGCCCCAGCATTTT,CASSRDRDQPQHF
TRBJ2-2,TRBV4-3,once,NA,TGCGCCAGCAGCCCCGGGACCGGGGCCGGGGAGCTGTTTTTT,CASSPGTGAGELFF
TRBJ1-1,TRBV2,NA,NA,TGTGCCAGCAGTGATGGGCAAGATTTCACTGAAGCTTTCTTT,CASSDGQDFTEAFF
TRBJ2-7,TRBV12-3/TRBV12-4,NA,NA,TGTGCCAGCAGTTTTGGACAACATCAGTACTTC,CASSFGQHQYF
TRBJ2-5,TRBV7-2,NA,TRBD1,TGTGCCAGCAGCAGGGACAGGGAGGGGACCCAGTACTTC,CASSRDREGTQYF
TRBJ1-3,TRBV12-3/TRBV12-4,NA,NA,TGTGCCAGCAGTTGGACATTAGGAAACACCATATATTTT,CASSWTLGNTIYF
TRBJ1-4,TRBV10-1,NA,NA,TGCGCCAGCGGGGGTACGGAAGAAAAACTGTTTTTT,CASGGTEEKLFF
TRBJ1-1,TRBV4-3,NA,TRBD1,TGCGCCAGCAGCCAAGCTGGACAGGGTTGGACTGAAGCTTTCTTT,CASSQAGQGWTEAFF
TRBJ2-3,TRBV7-9,NA,NA,TGTGCCAGCAGCTTAGCAGCACGCCTAGATACGCAGTATTTT,CASSLAARLDTQYF
TRBJ1-1,TRBV28,NA,NA,TGTGCCAGCAGTTCACGGGGAGATGAAGCTTTCTTT,CASSSRGDEAFF
TRBJ1-5,TRBV28,once,NA,TGTGCCAGCAGTTTATTAGGGGGATATAGCAATCAGCCCCAGCATTTT,CASSLLGGYSNQPQHF
TRBJ1-2,TRBV13,NA,NA,TGTGCCAGCAGCTTAGGGCAGGGATCGTATGGCTACACCTTC,CASSLGQGSYGYTF
TRBJ2-1,TRBV4-3,NA,TRBD2,TGCGCCAGCAGCCAAAGAGCCGGGACTAGCGGGACCCAGTTTCTCTCCTACAATGAGCAGTTCTTC,CASSQRAGTSGTQFLSYNEQFF
TRBJ2-1,TRBV19,once,TRBD2,TGTGCCAGTAGTCGAATCCTCCGGCGGGAGGCCTACAATGAGCAGTTCTTC,CASSRILRREAYNEQFF
TRBJ1-1,TRBV28,NA,NA,TGTGCCAGCAGTTTACGGACAGAAAGCACTGAAGCTTTCTTT,CASSLRTESTEAFF
TRBJ2-1,TRBV27,NA,TRBD2,TGTGCCAGCAGTTTGCTTACTAGCGGGAGATTAAATGAGCAGTTCTTC,CASSLLTSGRLNEQFF
TRBJ1-5,TRBV2,NA,TRBD1,TGTGCCAGCCACTACCTGGGACAGACAAATCAGCCCCAGCATTTT,CASHYLGQTNQPQHF
TRBJ1-2,TRBV7-9,NA,TRBD1,TGTGCCACAGGGGACAGGGCCCTTGACTATGGCTACACCTTC,CATGDRALDYGYTF
TRBJ1-4,TRBV2,NA,NA,TGTGCCAGCAGGGGTAGGGAAAAACTGTTTTTT,CASRGREKLFF
TRBJ2-1,TRBV19,NA,NA,TGTGCCAGTAGTATACGTTTGACCCAAAATGAGCAGTTCTTC,CASSIRLTQNEQFF
TRBJ2-1,TRBV7-6,NA,NA,TGTGCCAGCAGCCACCGGGACTGGACTGACAATGAGCAGTTCTTC,CASSHRDWTDNEQFF
TRBJ2-7,TRBV5-1,NA,NA,TGCGCCAGCAGCTCCCCCGATGAAGGTACCTACGAGCAGTACTTC,CASSSPDEGTYEQYF
TRBJ2-3,TRBV21-1,NA,NA,TGTGCCAGCAGCAAAGCCCACGGGGGGACTAGCACAGATACGCAGTATTTT,CASSKAHGGTSTDTQYF
TRBJ1-5,TRBV25-1,NA,TRBD1,TGTGCCAGCAGTGATAGGCAGGGGGATCAGCCCCAGCATTTT,CASSDRQGDQPQHF
TRBJ2-1,TRBV6-2/TRBV6-3,NA,NA,TGTGCCAGCAGTTACGACAGCTCCTACAATGAGCAGTTCTTC,CASSYDSSYNEQFF
TRBJ1-5,TRBV19,NA,NA,TGTGCCAGTAGTGTTCAAGAGTCCCGCGTTCAGCCCCAGCATTTT,CASSVQESRVQPQHF
TRBJ1-4,TRBV9,NA,NA,TGTGCCAGCAGCGTAGGCTCGGATGAAAAACTGTTTTTT,CASSVGSDEKLFF
TRBJ1-4,TRBV7-9,NA,TRBD1,TGTGCCAGCAGCCGCCGGGACAGGGTCGAAGAAAAACTGTTTTTT,CASSRRDRVEEKLFF
TRBJ1-2,TRBV19,NA,TRBD1,TGTGCCAGTATTTCGGACAGGGACTATGGCTACACCTTC,CASISDRDYGYTF
TRBJ1-1,TRBV18,NA,TRBD1,TGTGCCAGCTCACCCACAGGGGGCGCGGGCACTGAAGCTTTCTTT,CASSPTGGAGTEAFF
TRBJ2-1,TRBV21-1,NA,NA,TGTGCCAGCAGCAAAGGAACCAGGACAGTGCTGAACAATGAGCAGTTCTTC,CASSKGTRTVLNNEQFF
TRBJ2-3,TRBV27,NA,TRBD2,TGTGCCAGCAGCCAACTAGCGCCAGATACGCAGTATTTT,CASSQLAPDTQYF
TRBJ1-1,TRBV5-4,once,NA,TGTGCCAGCACAACCCGGGGGAACACTGAAGCTTTCTTT,CASTTRGNTEAFF
TRBJ1-2,TRBV4-3,NA,TRBD1,TGCGCCAGCAGCCAAGCGTTCCGTTGGGGCGATGGACAGGGCCTATATGGCTACACCTTC,CASSQAFRWGDGQGLYGYTF
TRBJ2-3,TRBV7-6,NA,TRBD2,TGTGCCAGCAGTCCCCCTAGCGGGACGGGGACAGATACGCAGTATTTT,CASSPPSGTGTDTQYF
TRBJ1-1,TRBV6-2/TRBV6-3,NA,NA,TGTGCCAGCAGTTACTCGAATGGGGGTGAAGCTTTCTTT,CASSYSNGGEAFF
TRBJ2-1,TRBV7-3,NA,TRBD2,TGTGCCAGCAGCCATCCGACCGGGCCGGGAGGTTTGGATGAGCAGTTCTTC,CASSHPTGPGGLDEQFF
TRBJ1-1,TRBV4-2,NA,NA,TGTGCCAGCAGCCAAGCCTCCATGAACACTGAAGCTTTCTTT,CASSQASMNTEAFF